This record concerns one TCR beta chain sequence. No cognate antigen has been identified for it. CCR7+ PD-1- TIGIT- cells were classified as stem-like memory CD8+ T cells (TSTEM). Peripheral blood mononuclear cells were isolated from healthy donor buffy coats by density gradient separation. The study enriched total CD8+ T cells through negative magnetic separation using EasySep or MojoSort CD8+ T cell isolation kits. For each subset, total RNA was extracted using an RNeasy Mini Kit from duplicate vials of over 120,000 sorted CD8+ T cells. PBMCs were used either fresh or after cryopreservation in fetal bovine serum containing roughly 9.1% DMSO. CD8+ T cell subsets were sorted to purity by fluorescence-activated cell sorting on a FACSAria III. The data belong to a study of human CD8 memory T cell subsets (dated by TCRdb to 2019 to 2021). About the study as a whole: To assess how stem-like (TSTEM), progenitor exhausted-like (TPEX) and effector memory CD8+ T cell subsets are clonally related, the TCRbeta repertoires of these three subsets were compared. TCRbeta repertoires were obtained from TSTEM, TPEX and effector memory subsets contributed by each of over 5 donors.

Beyond this particular receptor, the publication reports: Chao1 estimates suggested greater repertoire diversity in TSTEM than in TPEX subsets, potentially reflecting a broader range of specificities. Only TCRbeta chains were sequenced, and repertoire comparisons were based on six donors, with testing performed by paired t-tests and Bonferroni correction. Normalized Shannon-Wiener diversity was similarly high in the TSTEM and TPEX subsets, while the effector memory subsets were comparatively less diverse. Clonotypes were shared with effector memory cells by both stem-like subsets, but only minimal overlap was found between TSTEM and TPEX repertoires, suggesting distinct antigen spectra.

TCRdb shows the sequencer as NextSeq 550. A Human TCR Profiling Kit was used to prepare UMI-labeled 5' RACE TCRbeta libraries. Every TCRbeta library was prepared in parallel, with the same number of PCR cycles used for all of the libraries. The published analysis was carried out like this. The number of functional CDR3beta clonotypes in each TCRbeta library ranged from about 2,800 to 20,000. MIGEC 1.2.9 was used for UMI extraction and consensus assembly, with at least three reads per UMI being required. MiXCR 3.0.3 was used to extract the in-frame CDR3beta repertoires. Each sample was downsampled to 42,000 randomly selected UMIs before diversity metrics were computed in VDJtools 1.2.1. Repertoire overlap metrics D, R and F2 were calculated in VDJtools for the top 3,000 clones of each sample pair. After the reads were reprocessed by TCRdb, one entry was made per CDR3 protein sequence, with no DNA. The V and J calls reflect TCRdb's pipeline rather than the authors' work. For this sample, the table gives about 7,000 distinct CDR3 sequences. The top ten hold 20% to 30% of the sample.

Sequenced: CD8+ stem-like memory T cells (TSCM and TCM) sorted from PBMCs. Per the publication, the cell subset or site label means: stem-like memory CD8 T cells (TSTEM), CCR7+ PD-1- TIGIT-. The TCR comes from a human donor in good health.

The CDR3 amino acid sequence is: CASTLGNNQPQHF. The rearrangement joined TRBV19 to TRBJ1-5; as DNA is missing, the TRBD1 call by TCRdb cannot be tested. The CDR3 numbers 13 residues from cysteine through phenylalanine. The DNA sequence is not available. The germline V gene (reference sequence) sets CDR1 to LNHDA and CDR2 to SQIVND.